The clone carrying this TCR beta chain is medium-sized in the sample. What it recognizes is unknown. The method was immunoSEQ multiplex PCR; TCRdb's version includes in-frame clones alone and lacks a portion of them. Among about 18,000 clones listed, over 70% were seen once. This sample was taken from a study of OX40 agonist ivuxolimab in advanced cancers. Study-wide findings and caveats: Mean expanded clone counts were higher in CD8+ than CD4+ T cells.

Blood got drawn at baseline, again on cycle 4 day 1, and then on cycle 7 day 1. Trimming removed 6 bases at V and 9 bases at J, with 9 bases between. The CDR3 contains 11 residues. CDR1 SEHNR and CDR2 FQNEAQ come from the germline V gene (reference sequence). The chain employs TRBV7-9 and TRBJ1-5; D is unclear. The receptor was isolated from an adult with an advanced solid tumor such as melanoma, head and neck, liver or kidney cancer. Sequencing was performed on CD4+ or CD8+ T cells sorted from blood, taken in a trial of the OX40 agonist ivuxolimab. In DNA, the CDR3 is TGTGCCAGCAGACTACCGGGGCCCCAGCATTTT. Amino acids: CASRLPGPQHF.